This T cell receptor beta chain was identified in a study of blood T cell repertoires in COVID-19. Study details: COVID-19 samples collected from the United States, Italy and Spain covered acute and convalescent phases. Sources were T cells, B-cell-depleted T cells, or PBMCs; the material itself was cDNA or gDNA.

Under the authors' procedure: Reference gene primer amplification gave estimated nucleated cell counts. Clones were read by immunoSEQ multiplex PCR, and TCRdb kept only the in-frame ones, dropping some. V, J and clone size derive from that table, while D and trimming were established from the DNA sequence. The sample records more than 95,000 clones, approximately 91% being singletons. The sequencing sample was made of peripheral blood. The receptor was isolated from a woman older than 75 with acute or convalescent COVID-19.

CDR3 coding DNA: TGTGCCAGCAGCTTAGGGACTAGCGGGGGGGTCCAAGAGACCCAGTACTTC. This codes for CASSLGTSGGVQETQYF. The rearrangement joins TRBV7-6 to TRBJ2-5; 15 bases map to TRBD2. The CDR3 length is 17 residues. The V gene end was trimmed by 1 base and the J gene end by 1 base; junction bases not matched to a gene: 1. The V gene's germline CDR1 is SGHVS and CDR2 FNYEAQ.